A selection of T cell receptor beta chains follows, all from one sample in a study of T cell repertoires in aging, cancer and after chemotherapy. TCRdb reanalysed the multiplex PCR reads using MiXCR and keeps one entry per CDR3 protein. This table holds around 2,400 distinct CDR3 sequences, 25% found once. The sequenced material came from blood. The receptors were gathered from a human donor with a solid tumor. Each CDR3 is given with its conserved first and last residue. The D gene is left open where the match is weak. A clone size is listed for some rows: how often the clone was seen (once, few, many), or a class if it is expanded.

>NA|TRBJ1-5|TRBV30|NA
CAWSVRGQGFEPQHF
TGTGCCTGGAGTGTACGAGGGCAGGGATTTGAGCCCCAGCATTTT
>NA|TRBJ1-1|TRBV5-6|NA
CASSLVNTEAFF
TGTGCCAGCAGCTTAGTGAACACTGAAGCTTTCTTT
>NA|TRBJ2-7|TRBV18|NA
CASSPRGVYSEFNYEHYF
TGTGCCAGCTCACCACGGGGGGTCTACAGCGAGTTTAACTACGAGCATTACTTC
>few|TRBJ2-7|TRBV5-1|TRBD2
CASSLAETSGTYEQYF
TGCGCCAGCAGCTTGGCCGAGACTAGCGGGACCTACGAGCAGTACTTC
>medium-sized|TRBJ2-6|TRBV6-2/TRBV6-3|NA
CAGGSGANVLTF
TGTGCCGGAGGCTCTGGGGCCAACGTCCTGACTTTC
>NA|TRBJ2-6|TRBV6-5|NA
CASGEVNSGANVLTF
TGTGCCAGCGGAGAGGTAAACTCTGGGGCCAACGTCCTGACTTTC
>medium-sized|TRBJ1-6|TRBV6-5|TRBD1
CASGQGTYNSPLHF
TGTGCCAGCGGACAGGGCACCTATAATTCACCCCTCCACTTT
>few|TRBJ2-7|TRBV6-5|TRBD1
CASSRDRGQYEQYF
TGTGCCAGCAGCCGGGACAGGGGGCAATACGAGCAGTACTTC
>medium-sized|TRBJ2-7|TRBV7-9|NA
CASSLSSLPWAQYF
TGTGCCAGCAGCTTAAGTTCGCTACCCTGGGCGCAGTACTTC
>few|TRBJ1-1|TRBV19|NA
CASSLQDRSEAFF
TGTGCCAGTAGTTTGCAGGACCGGTCTGAAGCTTTCTTT
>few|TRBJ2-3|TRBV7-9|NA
CASSPRGTDTQYF
TGTGCCAGCAGCCCCCGGGGCACAGATACGCAGTATTTT
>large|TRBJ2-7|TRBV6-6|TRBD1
CASNYRDRYEQYF
TGTGCCAGCAACTACAGGGACAGATACGAGCAGTACTTC
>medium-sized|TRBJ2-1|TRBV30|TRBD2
CAWSVRGRSSYNEQFF
TGTGCCTGGAGTGTACGCGGGAGAAGCTCCTACAATGAGCAGTTCTTC
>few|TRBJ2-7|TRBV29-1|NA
CSGGGGAAGEQYF
TGCAGCGGGGGAGGGGGGGCCGCCGGGGAGCAGTACTTC
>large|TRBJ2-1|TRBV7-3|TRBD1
CASSQQGSSYNEQFF
TGTGCCAGCAGCCAACAGGGGAGCTCCTACAATGAGCAGTTCTTC
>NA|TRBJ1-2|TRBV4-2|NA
CASTPGQGQNYGYTF
TGTGCCAGCACCCCAGGTCAGGGACAAAACTATGGCTACACCTTC
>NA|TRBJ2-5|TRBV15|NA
CATSRGSAALGETQYF
TGTGCCACCAGCAGAGGATCGGCAGCCCTCGGGGAGACCCAGTACTTC
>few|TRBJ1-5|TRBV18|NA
CASSGFGVGGNQPQHF
TGTGCCAGCTCAGGTTTTGGAGTGGGTGGCAATCAGCCCCAGCATTTT
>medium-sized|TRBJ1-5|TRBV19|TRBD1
CASSMRTGVDNQPQHF
TGTGCCAGTAGTATGCGGACAGGGGTCGATAATCAGCCCCAGCATTTT
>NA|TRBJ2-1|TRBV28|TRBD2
CASSLGTSGRKGNEQFF
TGTGCCAGCAGTTTGGGGACTAGCGGGAGGAAGGGAAATGAGCAGTTCTTC
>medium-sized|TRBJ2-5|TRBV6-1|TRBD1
CASSTGGAKTQYF
TGTGCCAGCAGTACAGGGGGCGCGAAGACCCAGTACTTC
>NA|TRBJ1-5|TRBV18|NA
CASSPVGANQPQHF
TGTGCCAGCTCCCCGGTGGGGGCTAATCAGCCCCAGCATTTT
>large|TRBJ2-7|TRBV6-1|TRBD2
CASSRGEAPDEQYF
TGTGCCAGCAGCCGGGGGGAGGCTCCCGACGAGCAGTACTTC
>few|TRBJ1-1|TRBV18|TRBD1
CASSQGVGDTEAFF
TGTGCCAGCTCCCAGGGGGTGGGGGACACTGAAGCTTTCTTT
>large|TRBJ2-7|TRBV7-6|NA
CASSLGPLSSYEQYF
TGTGCCAGCAGCTTAGGGCCTCTTAGCTCCTACGAGCAGTACTTC
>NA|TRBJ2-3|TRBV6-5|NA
CASRSPGPGDEDTQYF
TGTGCCAGCAGGAGCCCGGGACCTGGGGATGAAGATACGCAGTATTTT
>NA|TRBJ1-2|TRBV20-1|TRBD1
CSALDRVGGYTF
TGCAGTGCTCTGGACAGGGTGGGAGGCTACACCTTC
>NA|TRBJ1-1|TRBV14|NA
CASSQAAYTEAFF
TGTGCCAGCAGCCAAGCGGCTTACACTGAAGCTTTCTTT
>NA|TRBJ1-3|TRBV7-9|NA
CASSSGKAGSGNTIYF
TGTGCCAGCAGTTCTGGAAAGGCGGGCTCTGGAAACACCATATATTTT
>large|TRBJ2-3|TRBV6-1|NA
CASSEAAGSTDTQYF
TGTGCCAGCAGTGAGGCTGCCGGAAGCACAGATACGCAGTATTTT
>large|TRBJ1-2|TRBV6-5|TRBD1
CASSWGPLRTGNGYTF
TGTGCCAGCAGCTGGGGACCGTTAAGGACAGGGAATGGCTACACCTTC
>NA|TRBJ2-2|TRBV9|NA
CASSVDQNTGELFF
TGTGCCAGCAGCGTAGATCAGAACACCGGGGAGCTGTTTTTT
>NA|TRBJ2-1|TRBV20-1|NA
CSAPLGGRGNEQFF
TGCAGTGCCCCACTCGGTGGTAGGGGAAATGAGCAGTTCTTC
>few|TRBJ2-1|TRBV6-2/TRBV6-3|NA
CASSLKGGTYNEQFF
TGTGCCAGCAGCCTAAAAGGGGGGACCTACAATGAGCAGTTCTTC
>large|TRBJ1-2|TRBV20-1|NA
CSARDLSYGYTF
TGCAGTGCTAGAGATCTCTCCTATGGCTACACCTTC
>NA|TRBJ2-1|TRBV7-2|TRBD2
CASSRLSFRGGAEQFF
TGTGCCAGCAGCCGCCTGTCGTTCCGGGGGGGTGCTGAGCAGTTCTTC
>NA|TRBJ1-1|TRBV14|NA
CASSQWTEAFF
TGTGCCAGCAGCCAATGGACAGAAGCTTTCTTT
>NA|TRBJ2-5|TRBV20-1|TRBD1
CSARVGDSQETQYF
TGCAGTGCTAGAGTAGGGGACAGCCAAGAGACCCAGTACTTC
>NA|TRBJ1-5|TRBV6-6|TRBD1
CASTDNRGAPNQPQHF
TGTGCCAGCACTGACAACAGGGGGGCCCCTAATCAGCCCCAGCATTTT
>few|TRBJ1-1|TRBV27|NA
CASSNLQGWNTEAFF
TGTGCCAGCAGTAACCTACAGGGTTGGAACACTGAAGCTTTCTTT
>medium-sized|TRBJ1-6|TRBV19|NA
CASRNFGWAPLHF
TGTGCCAGTAGAAATTTTGGTTGGGCACCCCTCCACTTT
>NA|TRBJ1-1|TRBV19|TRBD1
CASSIGTANTEAFF
TGTGCCAGTAGTATTGGGACAGCTAACACTGAAGCTTTCTTT
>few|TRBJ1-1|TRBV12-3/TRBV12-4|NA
CASSLWSQNTEAFF
TGTGCCAGCAGTTTATGGTCACAGAACACTGAAGCTTTCTTT
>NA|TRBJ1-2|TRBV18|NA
CASSQLLTQGYTF
TGTGCCAGCTCGCAACTCCTGACGCAAGGCTACACCTTC
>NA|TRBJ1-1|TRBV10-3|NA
CAIRGHLNTEAFF
TGTGCCATTCGGGGACATTTGAACACTGAAGCTTTCTTT
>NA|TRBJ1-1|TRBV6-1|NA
CASSEARGAPTKLNTEAFF
TGTGCCAGCAGTGAAGCCCGGGGAGCCCCTACTAAATTGAACACTGAAGCTTTCTTT
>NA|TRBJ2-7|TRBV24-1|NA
CATSDFNRAYEQYF
TGTGCCACCAGTGATTTTAACAGGGCCTACGAGCAGTACTTC
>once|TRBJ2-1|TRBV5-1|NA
CASTADNSVPDEQFF
TGCGCCAGCACCGCCGACAATTCGGTTCCCGATGAGCAGTTCTTC
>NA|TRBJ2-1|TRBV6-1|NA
CASKPSQYNEQFF
TGTGCCAGCAAGCCTAGCCAATACAATGAGCAGTTCTTC
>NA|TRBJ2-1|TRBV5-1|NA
CASSLEWGTGDEQFF
TGCGCCAGCAGCTTGGAGTGGGGGACGGGCGATGAGCAGTTCTTC
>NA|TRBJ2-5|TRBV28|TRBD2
CASAMTSGGQETQYF
TGCGCCAGCGCGATGACTAGCGGGGGACAAGAGACCCAGTACTTC
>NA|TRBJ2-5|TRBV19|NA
CASSMGGQMQETQYF
TGTGCCAGTAGTATGGGAGGACAAATGCAAGAGACCCAGTACTTC
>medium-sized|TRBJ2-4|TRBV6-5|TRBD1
CASSADRGQENIQYF
TGTGCCAGCAGCGCCGACAGGGGGCAAGAGAACATTCAGTACTTC
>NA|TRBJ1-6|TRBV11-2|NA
CASSLLSAGSSYNSPLHF
TGTGCCAGCAGCTTACTTTCGGCGGGGAGCTCCTATAATTCACCCCTCCACTTT
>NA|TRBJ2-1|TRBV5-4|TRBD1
CASSRGQGRGVEQFF
TGTGCCAGCAGCCGGGGACAGGGTAGAGGGGTTGAGCAGTTCTTC